The sequence of this T cell receptor beta chain was determined in a study of cytomegalovirus exposure and HLA in healthy donors. Study-wide results and caveats: About 87% or about 30% of the time was how often most TCR beta V segments were productive, according to an earlier analysis.

Of note for this clone: Its matching antigen is unknown.

The PCR employed 60 Vbeta primers together with 13 Jbeta primers. Assay used: immunoSEQ multiplex PCR; TCRdb lists only in-frame clones, some missing. Among 60,000 to 70,000 clones listed, roughly 80% were seen once. Per germline, CDR1 MNHEY and CDR2 SVGAGI. Trimming removed 7 bases at V and 6 bases at J, with 16 bases between. This CDR3 contains 14 residues. Sequenced material: PBMCs. The V call is TRBV6-5, the J call TRBJ1-5; perhaps TRBD1 as D (5 bases). This receptor was identified in a man aged 55-75 years in good health and CMV-seropositive. The CDR3 loop is CASTIRAGRQPQHF. In nucleotides, the CDR3 is TGTGCCAGCACGATCCGGGCAGGGCGTCAGCCCCAGCATTTT.